The 32 T cell receptor beta chains given below trace back to one sample, sequenced in a study of blood T cell repertoires in COVID-19 (dated by TCRdb to the early 2020s). Receptors were amplified or captured by the immunoSEQ multiplex PCR assay. TCRdb took over this immuneACCESS table, retaining in-frame rearrangements with V and J assigned. Such tables are incomplete; in checked studies, under half of the missing clones stem from an unresolved V gene, and the remainder is unexplained. The table for this sample lists 40,000 to 45,000 clones; around 93% of them were counted only once. The leading ten clones occupy around 12% of the sample. Sample: peripheral blood. The receptors shown here come from a human donor in a cohort sampled during active COVID-19.

This clone was observed a single time. The rearrangement uses TRBV29-1 and TRBJ2-7, with unresolved D. Looked up from germline, CDR1 is SQVTM and CDR2 is ANQGSEA. The V and J ends lost 3 bases and 0 bases respectively, with 6 bases between them. The CDR3 is 12 amino acids. The CDR3 DNA reads as TGCAGCGTTGAGGTCAGCTCCTACGAGCAGTACTTC. The encoded protein is CSVEVSSYEQYF.

This clone was counted only a few times. This rearrangement joins TRBV25-1 to TRBJ2-7; D may be TRBD1 (5 bases). Germline assignment: CDR1 MGHDK and CDR2 SYGVNS. The CDR3 spans 13 residues. Trimming took off 3 bases at V and 3 bases at J, with 9 bases between the two ends. The DNA of the CDR3 is TGTGCCAGCAGTGACTCAGGGCGCTACGAGCAGTACTTC. Translation: CASSDSGRYEQYF.

The gene calls are TRBV4-2 and TRBJ1-2, with D perhaps matching TRBD1 (5 bases). Trimming removed 0 bases from V and 6 bases from J, with 11 bases in between. CDR1 is LGHNA, CDR2 YNFKEQ, per germline. The CDR3 is made up of 14 amino acids. The CDR3 bases are TGTGCCAGCAGCCAAGAACGCAGGGATGATGGCTACACCTTC. Its translation is CASSQERRDDGYTF.

The chain carries TRBV6-2 or TRBV6-3 and TRBJ2-7, with 11 bases identical to TRBD1. The length of the CDR3 is 16 residues. The V segment lost 2 bases and the J segment 2 bases; nucleotides outside the gene matches: 5. Germline V gives CDR1 MNHEY, CDR2 SVGEGT. In DNA form, the CDR3 reads TGTGCCAGCAGTTACCTCCGGGACAGGGGGGCCTACGAGCAGTACTTC. As protein: CASSYLRDRGAYEQYF.

V usage is TRBV3-1 (or the pseudogene TRBV3-2) and J usage is TRBJ2-2, with 7 bases aligning to TRBD1. Germline values: CDR1 LGHDT, CDR2 YNNKEL (reference sequence). Unmatched junction bases numbered 2, after V lost 0 bases and J lost 7 bases. This CDR3 contains 14 residues. In nucleotides, the CDR3 is TGTGCCAGCAGCCAAGAGACAGGGCTCGGGGAGCTGTTTTTT. Its protein is CASSQETGLGELFF.

This chain connects TRBV5-1 to TRBJ2-7, with 8 bases lining up with TRBD1. The CDR3 is 15 amino acids. The germline V gene encodes CDR1 SGHRS and CDR2 YFSETQ. Unmatched junction bases numbered 2, after V lost 0 bases and J lost 0 bases. The CDR3: CASSLETGDSYEQYF. DNA for the CDR3: TGCGCCAGCAGCTTGGAGACAGGGGACTCCTACGAGCAGTACTTC.

The J gene is TRBJ1-1, the V gene TRBV7-9; D not resolved. V lost 6 bases to trimming and J lost 8 bases, with 16 bases between them. This CDR3 is 13 amino acids long. In germline, CDR1 is SEHNR, CDR2 FQNEAQ (reference sequence). CDR3 bases: TGTGCCAGCAGAAATACCGGGTCTCAAGAAGCTTTCTTT. Protein product: CASRNTGSQEAFF.

V and J are TRBV7-2 and TRBJ2-3; TRBD2 matches at 11 bases. The CDR3 sequence is 16 residues long. CDR1 SGHTA and CDR2 FQGNSA come from the germline V gene. Losses at the gene ends were 6 bases for V and 8 bases for J; bases not matched to a gene: 13. CDR3 protein: CASSVKGGTSGATQYF. Here the CDR3 DNA reads TGTGCCAGCAGTGTAAAAGGGGGGACTAGCGGTGCTACGCAGTATTTT.

The chain links TRBV25-1 to TRBJ2-2, with D perhaps TRBD2 (5 bases). There are 15 residues in the CDR3. Trimming cost V 6 bases and J 2 bases, with 13 bases left between them. Germline CDR1 is MGHDK and CDR2 is SYGVNS. The CDR3 DNA follows: TGTGCCAGCAGGAGGATGGAGGTCAACACCGGGGAGCTGTTTTTT. Translating it yields CASRRMEVNTGELFF.

The chain uses TRBV6-5 and TRBJ2-7; maybe TRBD1 (6 bases). Germline loops: CDR1 MNHEY, CDR2 SVGAGI. This CDR3 comprises 12 residues. Trimming removed 4 bases from V and 5 bases from J, with 9 bases in between. The CDR3 loop reads CASSSYRDEQYF. The CDR3 DNA reads TGTGCCAGCAGTTCCTACAGGGACGAGCAGTACTTC.

The CDR3, as DNA: TGTGCCAGCAGTTACTCGTTTGGGGGGGTCTCCTACGAGCAGTACTTC. Translation: CASSYSFGGVSYEQYF. This chain connects TRBV6-5 to TRBJ2-7; TRBD2 matches 7 bases. CDR3 size: 16 residues. Germline assignment: CDR1 MNHEY and CDR2 SVGAGI. J was trimmed by 0 bases and V by 0 bases; bases with no gene match: 5.

The chain joins TRBV10-2 to TRBJ2-3; D gene ambiguous. CDR3 length: 15 residues. Germline V lookup: CDR1 WSHSY, CDR2 SAAADI. The CDR3 here is CATKESPVSTDTQYF. In DNA form, the CDR3 reads TGCGCTACTAAGGAGTCTCCCGTTAGCACAGATACGCAGTATTTT.

The chain carries TRBV11-2 and TRBJ1-3; D not certain. CDR1 is SGHAT and CDR2 is FQNNGV in the germline V gene. V lost 3 bases to trimming and J lost 14 bases, with 20 bases between them. The CDR3 totals 14 residues. CDR3 coding DNA: TGTGCCAGCAGCTTTCAACTTCCAGGAAGAAAGGTATATTTT. Residues: CASSFQLPGRKVYF.

The chain has TRBV18 and TRBJ1-3, with a possible D match to TRBD1 (6 bases). Between the trimmed V and J ends, which lost 4 bases and 3 bases, there was a span of 10 bases. Germline CDR1 is KGHSH and CDR2 is LQKENI. The CDR3 sequence is 14 residues long. The CDR3 loop is CASSLQTGGNTIYF. CDR3 DNA: TGTGCCAGCTCACTACAGACAGGTGGAAACACCATATATTTT.

This chain connects TRBV19 to TRBJ1-3; D not certain. Trimming took 5 bases from V and 0 from J, leaving 11 bases between them. The CDR3 has 15 amino acids. Germline V gene lookup returns CDR1 LNHDA and CDR2 SQIVND (reference sequence). CDR3 DNA: TGTGCCAGTAGTCTAGGACGGAGCTCTGGAAACACCATATATTTT. The encoded protein is CASSLGRSSGNTIYF. The entire variable domain, with the rest obtained from reference TRBV19 and TRBJ1-3, is as follows: DGGITQSPKYLFRKEGQNVTLSCEQNLNHDAMYWYRQDPGQGLRLIYYSQIVNDFQKGDIAEGYSVSREKKESFPLTVTSAQKNPTAFYLCASSLGRSSGNTIYFGEGSWLTVV.

V usage is TRBV27 and J usage is TRBJ2-1; TRBD2 matches at 15 bases. V shed 5 bases, J shed 7 bases, and the junction held 15 bases outside the gene matches. Germline CDR1 MNHEY, CDR2 SMNVEV (reference sequence). CDR3 length: 19 residues. CDR3 sequence (DNA): TGTGCCAGCAGTGAACGACCCAGGACTAGCGGGAGGGCCAGTAATGAGCAGTTCTTC. Protein: CASSERPRTSGRASNEQFF.

The rearrangement links TRBV4-1 to TRBJ2-7; perhaps TRBD1 as D (6 bases). The V end lost 4 bases, the J end lost 5 bases, and 18 bases lay between the germline ends. Germline V lookup: CDR1 MGHRA, CDR2 YSYEKL. The CDR3 contains 15 residues. The CDR3 nucleotides read TGCGCCAGCAGCCGTACACCCCTGGCAGGGGACGAGCAGTACTTC. Translated, it gives CASSRTPLAGDEQYF.

The chain is built from TRBV29-1 and TRBJ2-5; 10 positions agree with TRBD1. The germline CDR1 and CDR2 sequences are SQVTM and ANQGSEA. V was pared by 6 bases and J by 5 bases, with 18 bases of the junction left unmatched. This CDR3 is built from 17 residues. The CDR3 is CSVYQGLRDRGGETQYF. The CDR3 bases are TGCAGCGTGTACCAGGGCCTCCGGGACAGGGGAGGCGAGACCCAGTACTTC.

The rearrangement links TRBV2 to TRBJ1-2, with unresolved D. This CDR3 is built from 14 residues. Germline assignment: CDR1 SNHLY and CDR2 FYNNEI. Trimming removed 6 bases from V and 8 bases from J, with 19 bases in between. CDR3 DNA sequence: TGTGCCAGCAGCATTACGAGGAACCAAGGCGGCTACACCTTC. Protein sequence: CASSITRNQGGYTF. Complete variable domain (other parts from reference TRBV2 and TRBJ1-2): EPEVTQTPSHQVTQMGQEVILRCVPISNHLYFYWYRQILGQKVEFLVSFYNNEISEKSEIFDDQFSVERPDGSNFTLKIRSTKLEDSAMYFCASSITRNQGGYTFGSGTRLTVV.

The rearrangement joins TRBV19 to TRBJ2-1; the D is unclear. With 1 base removed from V and 5 bases from J, the gap between germline ends came to 3 bases. The CDR3 is made up of 12 amino acids. The germline V gene encodes CDR1 LNHDA and CDR2 SQIVND (reference sequence). In DNA form, the CDR3 reads TGTGCCAGTAGTATAGTCAACAATGAGCAGTTCTTC. This gives the protein CASSIVNNEQFF.

V is TRBV20-1 and J is TRBJ1-2; 8 nucleotides match TRBD1. The germline CDR1 and CDR2 sequences are DFQATT and SNEGSKA (reference sequence). The V gene end was trimmed by 4 bases and the J gene end by 10 bases; junction bases not matched to a gene: 5. There are 11 residues in the CDR3. CDR3 sequence (DNA): TGCAGTGCTACCCGGGACAGGATCTACACCTTC. Translation: CSATRDRIYTF.

The rearrangement joins TRBV27 to TRBJ2-7, with 10 bases fitting TRBD1. The V gene's germline CDR1 is MNHEY and CDR2 SMNVEV (reference sequence). The CDR3 contains 15 residues. V shed 5 bases, J shed 3 bases, and the junction held 7 bases outside the gene matches. CDR3 amino acids: CASSRKGTGDYEQYF. As DNA, the CDR3 is TGTGCCAGCAGTCGAAAGGGGACAGGGGACTACGAGCAGTACTTC.

The V gene is TRBV5-4, the J gene TRBJ2-6; D unclear. The germline gives CDR1 SGHNT, CDR2 YYREEE (reference sequence). V was pared by 1 base and J by 3 bases, with 8 bases between. The CDR3 is 15 residues long. The CDR3 bases are TGTGCCAGCAGCTTGTACTCTGGTGGGGCCAACGTCCTGACTTTC. Encoded protein: CASSLYSGGANVLTF.

CDR3 protein: CASSIQEVTGELFF. The DNA for the CDR3 is TGCGCCAGCAGCATACAGGAAGTGACCGGGGAGCTGTTTTTT. This rearrangement joins TRBV5-1 to TRBJ2-2, with D perhaps matching TRBD1 (5 bases). Looked up from germline, CDR1 is SGHRS and CDR2 is YFSETQ. This CDR3 region has 14 residues. The V gene lost 4 bases and the J gene lost 5 bases, with 12 bases spanning the gap.

This sequence joins TRBV30 and TRBJ2-1, with 7 bases that match TRBD1. Germline assignment: CDR1 GTSNPN and CDR2 SVGIG (reference sequence). This CDR3 spans 11 amino acids. V lost 2 bases to trimming and J lost 12 bases; unmatched junction nucleotides: 4. Written as DNA, the CDR3 is TGTGCCTGGAGTTCCCGGGACAGGCAGTTCTTC. The encoded protein is CAWSSRDRQFF.

This chain links TRBV6-5 with TRBJ1-5, with TRBD1 matching over 8 bases. V dropped 6 bases and J dropped 9; count of bases not matched to a gene: 13. Germline CDR1 reads MNHEY; CDR2 reads SVGAGI. CDR3 length: 15 amino acids. CDR3 protein: CASRPSGQASWPQHF. CDR3 bases: TGTGCCAGCAGACCCTCGGGACAGGCTTCGTGGCCCCAGCATTTT.

This clone was seen a single time. This sequence joins TRBV30 and TRBJ2-7; D ambiguous. The CDR3 spans 10 residues. V lost 7 bases to trimming and J lost 6 bases, with 10 bases between them. Germline V gene lookup returns CDR1 GTSNPN and CDR2 SVGIG (reference sequence). The CDR3 reads CAYRLREQYF. Here the CDR3 DNA reads TGTGCCTACCGGTTGCGCGAGCAGTACTTC.

The gene calls are TRBV7-8 and TRBJ1-1; D is uncertain. Per the germline V gene, CDR1 is SGHVS and CDR2 is FQNEAQ. V lost 7 bases and J lost 0, with 15 bases in between. The CDR3 covers 15 residues. The CDR3 coding sequence is TGTGCCAGCACCCCGAGTCTCCTAATGAACACTGAAGCTTTCTTT. Protein sequence: CASTPSLLMNTEAFF.

This chain joins TRBV2 and TRBJ1-2, with D tentatively TRBD1 (6 bases). V shed 6 bases and J shed 3 bases, with 20 bases lying between them. This CDR3 comprises 16 residues. Per germline, CDR1 SNHLY and CDR2 FYNNEI. CDR3 loop: CASSRMSGGGYYGYTF. The CDR3 nucleotides read TGTGCCAGCAGCCGTATGAGTGGGGGCGGATACTATGGCTACACCTTC.

The chain uses TRBV7-2 and TRBJ1-5; unclear D gene. CDR1 SGHTA and CDR2 FQGNSA come from the germline V gene. V was shortened by 5 bases and J by 4 bases, with 9 bases between the two germline ends. The CDR3 runs 13 residues. CDR3 protein: CASSLLENQPQHF. The CDR3 DNA follows: TGTGCCAGCAGCCTCCTGGAGAATCAGCCCCAGCATTTT.

This chain connects TRBV11-3 to TRBJ2-3, with 9 positions matching TRBD1. There are 14 residues in the CDR3. CDR1 SGHNT and CDR2 YENEEA come from the germline V gene. V lost 4 bases to trimming and J lost 6 bases; unmatched junction nucleotides: 5. Here the CDR3 DNA reads TGTGCCAGCAGCTCACAGGGGGCCGGGGATACGCAGTATTTT. Encoded protein: CASSSQGAGDTQYF.

This sequence joins TRBV14 and TRBJ2-1; weak D call: TRBD1 (6 bases). Germline V gene data show CDR1 as SGHDN and CDR2 as FVKESK. CDR3 length: 15 residues. The V end lost 0 bases, the J end lost 11 bases, and 17 bases lay between the germline ends. CDR3 region: CASSQDQGTPLQQFF. CDR3 bases: TGTGCCAGCAGCCAAGATCAGGGGACCCCCTTACAGCAGTTCTTC.